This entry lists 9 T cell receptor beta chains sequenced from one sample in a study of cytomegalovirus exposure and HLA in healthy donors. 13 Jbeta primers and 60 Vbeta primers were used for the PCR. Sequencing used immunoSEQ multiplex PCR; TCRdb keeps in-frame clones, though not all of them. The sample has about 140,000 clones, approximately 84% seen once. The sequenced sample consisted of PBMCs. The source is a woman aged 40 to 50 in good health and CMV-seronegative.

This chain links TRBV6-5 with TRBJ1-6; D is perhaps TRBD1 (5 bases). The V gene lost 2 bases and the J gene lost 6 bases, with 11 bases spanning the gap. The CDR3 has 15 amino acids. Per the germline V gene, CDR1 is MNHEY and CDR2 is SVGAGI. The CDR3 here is CASSYDQGLNSPLHF. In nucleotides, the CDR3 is TGTGCCAGCAGTTACGACCAGGGTCTTAATTCACCCCTCCACTTT.

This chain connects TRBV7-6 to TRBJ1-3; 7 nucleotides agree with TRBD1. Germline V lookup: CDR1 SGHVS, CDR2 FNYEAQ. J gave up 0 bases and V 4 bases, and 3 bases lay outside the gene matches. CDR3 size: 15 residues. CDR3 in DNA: TGTGCCAGCAGCTCGACAGGGAACTCTGGAAACACCATATATTTT. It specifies CASSSTGNSGNTIYF.

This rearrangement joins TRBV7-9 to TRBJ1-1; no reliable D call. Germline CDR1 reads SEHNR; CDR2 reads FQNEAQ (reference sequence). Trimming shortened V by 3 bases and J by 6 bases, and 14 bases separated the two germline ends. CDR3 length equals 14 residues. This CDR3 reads CASSLGGRLAEAFF. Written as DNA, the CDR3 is TGTGCCAGCAGCTTGGGCGGGCGGCTAGCTGAAGCTTTCTTT.

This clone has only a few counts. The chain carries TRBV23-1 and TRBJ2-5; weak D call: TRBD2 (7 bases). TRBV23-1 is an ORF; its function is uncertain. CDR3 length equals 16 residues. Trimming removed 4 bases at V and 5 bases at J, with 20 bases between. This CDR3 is CASSRRGRAHGETQYF. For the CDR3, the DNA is TGCGCCAGCAGTCGAAGGGGGAGGGCCCATGGGGAGACCCAGTACTTC.

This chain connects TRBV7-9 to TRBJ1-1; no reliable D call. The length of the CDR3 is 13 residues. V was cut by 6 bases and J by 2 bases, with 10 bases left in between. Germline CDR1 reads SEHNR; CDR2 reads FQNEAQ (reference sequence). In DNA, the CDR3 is TGTGCCAGCAGTTTTAGAGTAAACACTGAAGCTTTCTTT. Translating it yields CASSFRVNTEAFF.

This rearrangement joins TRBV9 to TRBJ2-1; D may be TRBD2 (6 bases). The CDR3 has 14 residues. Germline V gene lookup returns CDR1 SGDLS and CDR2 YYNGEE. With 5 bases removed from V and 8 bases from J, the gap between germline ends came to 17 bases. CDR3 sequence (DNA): TGTGCCAGCAGTGAGGGGCGGGATTGGGATGAGCAGTTCTTC. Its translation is CASSEGRDWDEQFF.

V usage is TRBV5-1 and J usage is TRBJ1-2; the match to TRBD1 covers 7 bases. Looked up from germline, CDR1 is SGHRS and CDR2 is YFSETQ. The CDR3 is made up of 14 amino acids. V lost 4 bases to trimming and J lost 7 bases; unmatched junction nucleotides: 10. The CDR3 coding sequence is TGCGCCAGCAGCCCCTCGATAGGGGGCTTTGGCTACACCTTC. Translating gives CASSPSIGGFGYTF. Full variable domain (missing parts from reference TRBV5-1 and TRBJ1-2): KAGVTQTPRYLIKTRGQQVTLSCSPISGHRSVSWYQQTPGQGLQFLFEYFSETQRNKGNFPGRFSGRQFSNSRSEMNVSTLELGDSALYLCASSPSIGGFGYTFGSGTRLTVV.

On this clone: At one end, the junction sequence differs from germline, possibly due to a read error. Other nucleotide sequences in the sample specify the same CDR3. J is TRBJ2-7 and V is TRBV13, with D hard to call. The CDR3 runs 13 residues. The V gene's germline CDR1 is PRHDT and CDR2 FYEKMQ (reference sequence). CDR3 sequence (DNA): TGTGCCAGCAGCTTAGGGCGGAACTACGAGCAGTATTTC. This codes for CASSLGRNYEQYF.

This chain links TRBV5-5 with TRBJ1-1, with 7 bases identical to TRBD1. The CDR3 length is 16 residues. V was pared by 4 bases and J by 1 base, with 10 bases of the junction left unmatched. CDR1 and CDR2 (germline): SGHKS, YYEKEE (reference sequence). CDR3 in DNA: TGTGCCAGCAGCGACGACAGGGCTGGGGGGAACACTGAAGCTTTCTTT. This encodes CASSDDRAGGNTEAFF.